A selection of T cell receptor beta chains follows, all from one sample in a study of blood T cell repertoires in COVID-19. Sequencing was performed with immunoSEQ multiplex PCR; in TCRdb, only in-frame clones are kept and a portion is missing. The table includes 450,000 to 500,000 clones, approximately 85% detected once. What was sequenced was peripheral blood. Receptor source: a human donor in a cohort sampled during active COVID-19. CDR3s include the opening cysteine and the closing phenylalanine or tryptophan. The order of the fields is J gene, D gene, CDR3 length, V gene, clone size, CDR3 DNA, CDR3 protein. A D gene is named only where the DNA matches it firmly. Some rows have no size entry. The others give once, few or many, or a class for an expanded clone.

J gene: TRBJ2-1; D gene: TRBD1; CDR3 length: 14; V gene: TRBV9; clone size: -; CDR3 DNA: TGTGCCAGCAGCGCGGGACAGGCGACCAATGAGCAGTTCTTC; CDR3 protein: CASSAGQATNEQFF
J gene: TRBJ2-3; D gene: -; CDR3 length: 17; V gene: TRBV6-6; clone size: -; CDR3 DNA: TGTGCCAGCAGTCCATCCTTCCTAGGGGGGGGCACAGATACGCAGTATTTT; CDR3 protein: CASSPSFLGGGTDTQYF
J gene: TRBJ2-3; D gene: TRBD2; CDR3 length: 17; V gene: TRBV3-1/TRBV3-2; clone size: -; CDR3 DNA: TGTGCCAGCAGCCAAGATCCTCTAGCGGGACACACAGATACGCAGTATTTT; CDR3 protein: CASSQDPLAGHTDTQYF
J gene: TRBJ1-2; D gene: -; CDR3 length: 14; V gene: TRBV6-5; clone size: -; CDR3 DNA: TGTGCCAGCAGCCCGGGGACACTGGGTGGTGGCTACACCTTC; CDR3 protein: CASSPGTLGGGYTF
J gene: TRBJ1-3; D gene: TRBD1; CDR3 length: 14; V gene: TRBV18; clone size: once; CDR3 DNA: TGTGCCAGCTCACGGGACAGTCCTGGAAACACCATATATTTT; CDR3 protein: CASSRDSPGNTIYF
J gene: TRBJ1-4; D gene: -; CDR3 length: 15; V gene: TRBV30; clone size: -; CDR3 DNA: TGTGCCTGGAGCGGACTTGTGAGAACTAATGAAAAACTGTTTTTT; CDR3 protein: CAWSGLVRTNEKLFF
J gene: TRBJ1-2; D gene: TRBD1; CDR3 length: 18; V gene: TRBV27; clone size: -; CDR3 DNA: TGTGCCACCCACGCTCTGGGTATACCGGGACAGGGGGTTTATGGCTACACCTTC; CDR3 protein: CATHALGIPGQGVYGYTF
J gene: TRBJ2-2; D gene: -; CDR3 length: 14; V gene: TRBV2; clone size: -; CDR3 DNA: TGTGCCAGCAGTGAGTCAAGGGGAACCGGGGAGCTGTTTTTT; CDR3 protein: CASSESRGTGELFF
J gene: TRBJ1-2; D gene: -; CDR3 length: 13; V gene: TRBV19; clone size: -; CDR3 DNA: TGTGCCAGTAGTAAGGGTCCGACGGGAGGCTACACCTTC; CDR3 protein: CASSKGPTGGYTF
J gene: TRBJ2-2; D gene: TRBD1; CDR3 length: 15; V gene: TRBV5-4; clone size: -; CDR3 DNA: TGTGCCAGCAGCATGGACAGGGCAAACACCGGGGAGCTGTTTTTT; CDR3 protein: CASSMDRANTGELFF
J gene: TRBJ1-6; D gene: -; CDR3 length: 15; V gene: TRBV11-2; clone size: -; CDR3 DNA: TGTGCCAGCAGCATTAGCGACGGGTCGAATTCACCCCTCCACTTT; CDR3 protein: CASSISDGSNSPLHF
J gene: TRBJ1-1; D gene: -; CDR3 length: 14; V gene: TRBV27; clone size: -; CDR3 DNA: TGTGCCAGCAGTTTATCGCGCGTGAACACTGAAGCTTTCTTT; CDR3 protein: CASSLSRVNTEAFF
J gene: TRBJ1-2; D gene: -; CDR3 length: 14; V gene: TRBV9; clone size: -; CDR3 DNA: TGTGCCAGCGGAGGGGCGGGCGTAAGCTATGGCTACACCTTC; CDR3 protein: CASGGAGVSYGYTF
J gene: TRBJ1-5; D gene: -; CDR3 length: 16; V gene: TRBV4-1; clone size: -; CDR3 DNA: TGCGCCAGCAGCCAAGACCGGGGGGCCGGTGATCAGCCCCAGCATTTT; CDR3 protein: CASSQDRGAGDQPQHF
J gene: TRBJ1-1; D gene: -; CDR3 length: 13; V gene: TRBV30; clone size: -; CDR3 DNA: TGTGCCTGGAGTGACCAGGCGAACACTGAAGCTTTCTTT; CDR3 protein: CAWSDQANTEAFF
J gene: TRBJ1-1; D gene: -; CDR3 length: 12; V gene: TRBV30; clone size: -; CDR3 DNA: TGTGCCTGGCACTCCAGGGGTTTTGGAGCTTTCTTT; CDR3 protein: CAWHSRGFGAFF
J gene: TRBJ1-4; D gene: -; CDR3 length: 14; V gene: TRBV6-6; clone size: -; CDR3 DNA: TGTGCCAGCAAAAGGGCAGGGTCTTATGAAAAACTGTTTTTT; CDR3 protein: CASKRAGSYEKLFF
J gene: TRBJ2-1; D gene: -; CDR3 length: 15; V gene: TRBV29-1; clone size: -; CDR3 DNA: TGCAGCGTCGGCAACTACCTCATAACCAACAATGAGCAGTTCTTC; CDR3 protein: CSVGNYLITNNEQFF
J gene: TRBJ2-2; D gene: TRBD2; CDR3 length: 14; V gene: TRBV28; clone size: once; CDR3 DNA: TGTGCCAGTCTCCTAGCGGCGAACACCGGGGAGCTGTTTTTT; CDR3 protein: CASLLAANTGELFF
J gene: TRBJ1-4; D gene: -; CDR3 length: 14; V gene: TRBV6-5; clone size: -; CDR3 DNA: TGTGCCAGCACTTTGTCCAGTCATAATGAAAAACTGTTTTTT; CDR3 protein: CASTLSSHNEKLFF
J gene: TRBJ2-1; D gene: -; CDR3 length: 15; V gene: TRBV3-1/TRBV3-2; clone size: -; CDR3 DNA: TGTGCCAGCAGCCAAGGGGCAAGAACCTACAATGAGCAGTTCTTC; CDR3 protein: CASSQGARTYNEQFF
J gene: TRBJ1-4; D gene: -; CDR3 length: 14; V gene: TRBV5-1; clone size: -; CDR3 DNA: TGCGCCAGCAGCTTGGGGCCCGAGGAAGAAAAACTGTTTTTT; CDR3 protein: CASSLGPEEEKLFF
J gene: TRBJ1-4; D gene: -; CDR3 length: 13; V gene: TRBV12-3/TRBV12-4; clone size: -; CDR3 DNA: TGTGCCAGCAGTTTGTCCCATAATGAAAAACTGTTTTTT; CDR3 protein: CASSLSHNEKLFF
J gene: TRBJ2-3; D gene: TRBD2; CDR3 length: 14; V gene: TRBV6-5; clone size: once; CDR3 DNA: TGTGCCACCAAGACTAGCGGGAAAGGCGGTACGCAGTATTTT; CDR3 protein: CATKTSGKGGTQYF
J gene: TRBJ2-3; D gene: TRBD2; CDR3 length: 16; V gene: TRBV9; clone size: -; CDR3 DNA: TGTGCCAGCAGCCCCCAAGCGGGGAGGGAGCTGGATACGCAGTATTTT; CDR3 protein: CASSPQAGRELDTQYF
J gene: TRBJ1-1; D gene: -; CDR3 length: 10; V gene: TRBV6-4; clone size: -; CDR3 DNA: TGTGCCAGCACCCTTCCTGAAGCTTTCTTT; CDR3 protein: CASTLPEAFF
J gene: TRBJ2-1; D gene: TRBD2; CDR3 length: 15; V gene: TRBV5-1; clone size: -; CDR3 DNA: TGCGCCAGCAGCGATCTAGCGGGAGTAACCAATGAGCAGTTCTTC; CDR3 protein: CASSDLAGVTNEQFF
J gene: TRBJ1-4; D gene: -; CDR3 length: 12; V gene: TRBV2; clone size: -; CDR3 DNA: TGTGCCAGCAAACAGAATAATGAAAAACTGTTTTTT; CDR3 protein: CASKQNNEKLFF
J gene: TRBJ2-1; D gene: -; CDR3 length: 15; V gene: TRBV3-1/TRBV3-2; clone size: -; CDR3 DNA: TGTGCCAGCAGCCAAGAAATCGGGTCCTACAATGAGCAGTTCTTC; CDR3 protein: CASSQEIGSYNEQFF
J gene: TRBJ1-1; D gene: -; CDR3 length: 12; V gene: TRBV6-2/TRBV6-3; clone size: -; CDR3 DNA: TGTGCCAGCAGTTACCAGGCGGGTAAAGCTTTCTTT; CDR3 protein: CASSYQAGKAFF
J gene: TRBJ1-1; D gene: -; CDR3 length: 12; V gene: TRBV5-5; clone size: -; CDR3 DNA: TGTGCCAGCAGCTTGGGGCAGAGGAAAGCTTTCTTT; CDR3 protein: CASSLGQRKAFF
J gene: TRBJ1-5; D gene: -; CDR3 length: 14; V gene: TRBV27; clone size: -; CDR3 DNA: TGTGCCAGCAGTTTGGACAGCACCTATCAGCCCCAGCATTTT; CDR3 protein: CASSLDSTYQPQHF
J gene: TRBJ2-1; D gene: TRBD1; CDR3 length: 16; V gene: TRBV5-1; clone size: -; CDR3 DNA: TGCGCCAGCAGCGCCCCACAGGGGCGGACCTACAATGAGCAGTTCTTC; CDR3 protein: CASSAPQGRTYNEQFF
J gene: TRBJ2-5; D gene: TRBD1; CDR3 length: 16; V gene: TRBV5-1; clone size: -; CDR3 DNA: TGCGCCAGCAGCTTGGCGGGACAGGGTTCGGAAGAGACCCAGTACTTC; CDR3 protein: CASSLAGQGSEETQYF
J gene: TRBJ1-1; D gene: -; CDR3 length: 19; V gene: TRBV30; clone size: -; CDR3 DNA: TGTGCCTGGAGTTTTCGGTGGGCTGAATTCAGGGGTGGGACCACTGAAGCTTTCTTT; CDR3 protein: CAWSFRWAEFRGGTTEAFF
J gene: TRBJ2-4; D gene: TRBD2; CDR3 length: 15; V gene: TRBV19; clone size: -; CDR3 DNA: TGTGCCAGTAGTCCTGGACTAGCGGGAATGAACATTCAGTACTTC; CDR3 protein: CASSPGLAGMNIQYF
J gene: TRBJ2-7; D gene: -; CDR3 length: 14; V gene: TRBV11-2; clone size: few; CDR3 DNA: TGTGCCAGCACCCGAGAAAGGGGCTCCCACGAGCAGTACTTC; CDR3 protein: CASTRERGSHEQYF
J gene: TRBJ1-6; D gene: -; CDR3 length: 13; V gene: TRBV28; clone size: once; CDR3 DNA: TGTGCCAGCAGTCCAGGGAATAATTCACCCCTCCACTTT; CDR3 protein: CASSPGNNSPLHF
J gene: TRBJ1-2; D gene: TRBD1; CDR3 length: 16; V gene: TRBV4-3; clone size: -; CDR3 DNA: TGCGCCAGCAGCCAGCCGGGACAGGGGGCAGTCTATGGCTACACCTTC; CDR3 protein: CASSQPGQGAVYGYTF
J gene: TRBJ1-5; D gene: -; CDR3 length: 14; V gene: TRBV4-1; clone size: -; CDR3 DNA: TGCGCCAGCAGCCAAGATTATGGCAATCAGCCCCAGCATTTT; CDR3 protein: CASSQDYGNQPQHF
J gene: TRBJ2-4; D gene: TRBD1; CDR3 length: 14; V gene: TRBV5-1; clone size: -; CDR3 DNA: TGCGCCAGCAAGGTTCAGACAGGGCAGGACATTCAGTACTTC; CDR3 protein: CASKVQTGQDIQYF